This T cell receptor (beta chain) derives from a study of blood T cell repertoires in COVID-19. Background on the study: Acute and convalescent COVID-19 samples came from the United States, Italy and Spain. T cells, B-cell-depleted T cells, or PBMCs supplied cDNA or gDNA.

The authors' processing: Cell counts per sample came from amplifying reference gene primers. Profiling relied on immunoSEQ multiplex PCR, and the TCRdb table lists in-frame clones only, not all of them. V and J calls and clone size are as listed in that table; D and trimming were resolved from the DNA. The sample yields about 170,000 clones, more than 70% seen once. With 5 bases removed from V and 4 bases from J, the gap between germline ends came to 15 bases. The CDR3 runs to 15 residues. The germline V gene has CDR1 SGHTA and CDR2 FQGNSA. This clonotype was sampled from a woman aged 70 to 79 who had recovered from COVID-19. V usage is TRBV7-2 and J usage is TRBJ2-1; perhaps TRBD2 as D (5 bases). The sequenced material came from peripheral blood. Here the CDR3 DNA reads TGTGCCAGCAGCCCCGTTGGCGGGTTTTACAATGAGCAGTTCTTC. It specifies CASSPVGGFYNEQFF.